This T cell receptor (beta chain) was retrieved from a study of T cell responses to AZD1222 COVID-19 vaccine. Generated by immunoSEQ multiplex PCR, the TCRdb table keeps only in-frame clones and is missing some. The sample includes roughly 150,000 clones, around 88% of them seen just once. Study observations and caveats: AZD1222 recipients seropositive at baseline numbered only five to seven. Following two doses of AZD1222, Spike-specific TCR breadth and depth rose.

As to this clone: Its specificity is unknown.

The germline gives CDR1 LGHDT, CDR2 YNNKEL (reference sequence). V was clipped by 0 bases and J by 6 bases, with 13 bases between them. The length of the CDR3 is 15 residues. The chain has TRBV3-1 (or the pseudogene TRBV3-2) and TRBJ2-3, with D uncertain. The clonotype originates from an adult who received the AZD1222 COVID-19 vaccine. This material consisted of peripheral blood, taken 28 days after the second AZD1222 dose. CDR3 loop: CASSQDGDGFDTQYF. CDR3 DNA: TGTGCCAGCAGCCAAGATGGTGACGGGTTTGATACGCAGTATTTT.